The 10 T cell receptor beta chains listed next were all sequenced from one sample in a study of HIV-infected children after antiretroviral therapy interruption. Specified treatment: PENTA 11 planned treatment interruption arm or continuous ART arm. Unique molecular identifiers were included in an RNA-based 3' RACE TCR library. TCRdb passed the 3' RACE reads through MiXCR, listing each CDR3 protein once. This repertoire shows about 89,000 distinct CDR3 sequences, around 6.9% found once; its top ten account for roughly 1%. This sample comprised CD45RA+ CD4+ T cells from PBMCs, pooled from several time points, obtained from a donor given antiretroviral therapy, either interrupted or continuous. Subset described: naive CD4+ CD45RA+ CD45RO- T cells. The receptors were gathered from a pool of human donors with HIV.

This clonotype occurred many times. The chain employs TRBV7-9 and TRBJ2-5, with D hard to call. V was shortened by 3 bases and J by 5 bases, with 7 bases between the two germline ends. There are 12 residues in the CDR3. Germline V gene sequence: CDR1 SEHNR, CDR2 FQNEAQ (reference sequence). CDR3 in amino acids: CASSFSSETQYF. CDR3 in DNA: TGTGCCAGCAGCTTTTCTTCGGAGACCCAGTACTTC.

The chain couples TRBV12-3 or TRBV12-4 to TRBJ2-2; weak D call: TRBD2 (5 bases). The ends were cut back, 6 bases at V and 6 bases at J, with 11 bases in the middle. This CDR3 region has 13 residues. The CDR3 coding sequence is TGTGCCAGCAGAGGACTTCCGTCCGGGGAGCTGTTTTTT. Its protein is CASRGLPSGELFF.

This clonotype has ten or more counts. The V and J genes are TRBV12-3 or TRBV12-4 and TRBJ1-4; no definite D call. V was clipped by 6 bases and J by 7 bases, with 18 bases between them. The CDR3 is 15 residues long. The DNA for the CDR3 is TGTGCCAGCAGCGAAGGCCTCCCGGGAGGTGAAAAACTGTTTTTT. Its translation: CASSEGLPGGEKLFF.

This clonotype occurred many times. In nucleotides, the CDR3 is TGTGCCAGCAGCTTATCCCCGGAGAACGAGCAGTACTTC. Its protein is CASSLSPENEQYF. The genes are TRBV7-9 and TRBJ2-7; D remains ambiguous. V shed 2 bases and J shed 5 bases, with 10 bases lying between them. This CDR3 spans 13 amino acids. From germline, CDR1 is SEHNR and CDR2 FQNEAQ (reference sequence). Together with reference TRBV7-9 and TRBJ2-7, the CDR3 gives the full variable domain: DTGVSQNPRHKITKRGQNVTFRCDPISEHNRLYWYRQTLGQGPEFLTYFQNEAQLEKSRLLSDRFSAERPKGSFSTLEIQRTEQGDSAMYLCASSLSPENEQYFGPGTRLTVT.

This clonotype was seen a handful of times. The chain couples TRBV6-1 to TRBJ1-5; TRBD1 might be the D (6 bases). From germline, CDR1 is MNHNS and CDR2 SASEGT. The CDR3 consists of 15 residues. V was trimmed by 6 bases and J by 3 bases, leaving 15 bases between them. CDR3 region: CASSRPRGTNQPQHF. The CDR3 DNA reads as TGTGCCAGCAGCCGGCCTAGGGGGACCAATCAGCCCCAGCATTTT.

This clonotype was detected many times. This sequence joins TRBV19 and TRBJ2-6; D remains unclear. Germline CDR1 reads LNHDA; CDR2 reads SQIVND (reference sequence). The CDR3 runs to 18 residues. Trimming removed 1 base at V and 0 bases at J, with 13 bases between. This CDR3 reads CASSIVVWSHSGANVLTF. In nucleotides, the CDR3 is TGTGCCAGTAGTATAGTCGTATGGAGTCACTCTGGGGCCAACGTCCTGACTTTC.

In this sample, this clonotype turned up many times. The V and J genes are TRBV7-2 and TRBJ2-1, with D hard to call. Per the germline V gene, CDR1 is SGHTA and CDR2 is FQGNSA. V was pared by 0 bases and J by 7 bases, with 1 base between. The CDR3 has 11 amino acids. The CDR3 coding sequence is TGTGCCAGCAGCTTAGCGAATGAGCAGTTCTTC. This codes for CASSLANEQFF.

This clonotype appeared many times. A junction boundary mismatches the germline segment, possibly from a read error. The chain has TRBV19 and TRBJ2-1, with D possibly TRBD1 on 5 matching bases. Germline V lookup: CDR1 LNHDA, CDR2 SQIVND (reference sequence). The CDR3 is 14 residues long. CDR3: CASSTLGLYAEQFF. The CDR3 DNA reads TGTGCCAGCAGTACTCTGGGGCTCTATGCTGAGCAGTTCTTC.

This clonotype was seen ten or more times. The rearrangement joins TRBV20-1 to TRBJ2-7, with D perhaps TRBD2 (5 bases). The CDR3 runs to 14 residues. Germline V CDR1 and CDR2: DFQATT, SNEGSKA (reference sequence). V lost 6 bases to trimming and J lost 0 bases, with 15 bases between them. The CDR3 region has the DNA TGCAGTGCCCCGCGGACTGTTAGCTCCTACGAGCAGTACTTC. Amino acid sequence: CSAPRTVSSYEQYF.

The rearrangement joins TRBV7-2 to TRBJ2-1, with no clear D. Trimming took off 5 bases at V and 5 bases at J, with 10 bases between the two ends. The germline V gene has CDR1 SGHTA and CDR2 FQGNSA. The CDR3 contains 13 residues. CDR3 sequence reads: CASSVSVDNEQFF. For the CDR3, the DNA is TGTGCCAGCAGCGTATCCGTGGACAATGAGCAGTTCTTC.